The sample holds a few counts of the clone carrying this TCR beta chain. The method was immunoSEQ multiplex PCR; TCRdb's version includes in-frame clones alone and lacks a portion of them. The table records roughly 100,000 clones, around 90% of them present only once. This sample stems from a study of glioma-infiltrating T cells after dendritic cell vaccination. Noted time point: after dendritic cell vaccination, including at tumor progression/relapse. Here the sequenced sample was blood, taken after dendritic cell vaccination. The TCR comes from a human donor with glioblastoma.

The CDR3 DNA reads as TGTGCCTGGAGTGGCAGGTCGGTGATCGACACTGAAGCTTTCTTT. Its translation is CAWSGRSVIDTEAFF. The V and J genes are TRBV30 and TRBJ1-1, with no clear D. This CDR3 region has 15 residues. The germline V and J ends were trimmed by 1 base and 3 bases, with 15 bases remaining between them. The V gene's germline CDR1 is GTSNPN and CDR2 SVGIG (reference sequence).